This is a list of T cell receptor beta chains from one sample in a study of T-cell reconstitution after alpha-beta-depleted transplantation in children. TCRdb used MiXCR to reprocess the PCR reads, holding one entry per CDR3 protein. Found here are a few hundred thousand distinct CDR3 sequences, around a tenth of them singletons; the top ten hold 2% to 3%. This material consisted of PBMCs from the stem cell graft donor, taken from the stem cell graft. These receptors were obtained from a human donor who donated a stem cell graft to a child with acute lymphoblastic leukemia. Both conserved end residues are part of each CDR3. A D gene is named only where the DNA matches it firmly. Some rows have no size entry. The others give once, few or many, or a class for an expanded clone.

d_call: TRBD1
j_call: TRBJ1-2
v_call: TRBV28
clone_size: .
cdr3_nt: TGTGCCACCAATGACAGGGGCTATGGCTACACCTTC
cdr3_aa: CATNDRGYGYTF

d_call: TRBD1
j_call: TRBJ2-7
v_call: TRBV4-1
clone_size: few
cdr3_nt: TGCGCCAGCAGCTCGCTAATCCGGGACAGGGCCGACGAGCAGTACTTC
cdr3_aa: CASSSLIRDRADEQYF

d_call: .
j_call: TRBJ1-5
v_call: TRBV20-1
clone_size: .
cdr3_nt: TGCAGTGCTCTAAGGGGGAGGGTTGTGGACAATCAGCCCCAGCATTTT
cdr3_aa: CSALRGRVVDNQPQHF

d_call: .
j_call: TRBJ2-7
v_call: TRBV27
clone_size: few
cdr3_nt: TGTGCCAGCAGTTTTCGTGAGGGCCGCTCCTACGAGCAGTACTTC
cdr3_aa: CASSFREGRSYEQYF

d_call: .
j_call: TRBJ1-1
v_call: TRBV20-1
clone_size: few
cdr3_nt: TGCAGTGCGGGCCCTACCGGGACAATGAACACTGAAGCTTTCTTT
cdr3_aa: CSAGPTGTMNTEAFF

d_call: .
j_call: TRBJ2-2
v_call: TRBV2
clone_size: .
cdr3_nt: TGTGCCAGCAGCCCACGGCGGGAGAACACCGGGGAGCTGTTTTTT
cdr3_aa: CASSPRRENTGELFF

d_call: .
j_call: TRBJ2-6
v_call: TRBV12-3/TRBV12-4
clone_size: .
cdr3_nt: TGTGCCAGCAGTTTAAGTGATGGGGCCAACGTCCTGACTTTC
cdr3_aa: CASSLSDGANVLTF

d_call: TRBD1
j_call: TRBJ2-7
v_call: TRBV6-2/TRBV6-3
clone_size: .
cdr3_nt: TGTGCCAGCAGTTACGGTTGGGGACAGCCGCCTGTTTCTTGGTTCTACGAGCAGTACTTC
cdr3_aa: CASSYGWGQPPVSWFYEQYF

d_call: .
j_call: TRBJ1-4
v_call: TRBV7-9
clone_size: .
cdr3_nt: TGTGCCAGCAGCCGCGGACTAGAAAAACTGTTTTTT
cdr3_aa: CASSRGLEKLFF

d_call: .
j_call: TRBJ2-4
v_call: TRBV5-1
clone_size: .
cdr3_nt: TGCGCCAGCAGCCTTTCTGAAAACATTCAGTACTTC
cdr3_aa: CASSLSENIQYF

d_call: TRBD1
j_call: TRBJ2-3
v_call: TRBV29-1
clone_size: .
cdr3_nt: TGCAGCGCAGGGGGACAATGGGGCACAGATACGCAGTATTTT
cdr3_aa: CSAGGQWGTDTQYF

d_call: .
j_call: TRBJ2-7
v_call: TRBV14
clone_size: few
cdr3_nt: TGTGCCAGCAGCCTTATTCCAACCTACGAGCAGTACTTC
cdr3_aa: CASSLIPTYEQYF

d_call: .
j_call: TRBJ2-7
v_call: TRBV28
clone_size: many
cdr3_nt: TGTGCCAGCAGTTTAACAGGCATCTCTCGGGACGAGCAGTACTTC
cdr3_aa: CASSLTGISRDEQYF

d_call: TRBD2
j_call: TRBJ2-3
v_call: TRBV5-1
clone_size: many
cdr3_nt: TGCGCCAGCAGGCGTAGGGACTGGGAGGGCCCTCTGACAGATACGCAGTATTTT
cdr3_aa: CASRRRDWEGPLTDTQYF

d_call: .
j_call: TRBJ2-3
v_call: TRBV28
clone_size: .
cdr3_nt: TGTGCCAGCCGGCCAGGGGGGGAGGGGGCTGATACGCAGTATTTT
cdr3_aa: CASRPGGEGADTQYF

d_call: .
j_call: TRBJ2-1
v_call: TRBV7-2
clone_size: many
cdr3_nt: TGTGCCAGCAGCCCCCGGGACTCACGGTACAATGAGCAGTTCTTC
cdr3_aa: CASSPRDSRYNEQFF

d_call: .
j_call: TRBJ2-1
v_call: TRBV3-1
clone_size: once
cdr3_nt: TGTGCCAGCTCCCAAGATCCCCCAGTTAGGAACTACAATGAGCAGTTCTTC
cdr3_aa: CASSQDPPVRNYNEQFF

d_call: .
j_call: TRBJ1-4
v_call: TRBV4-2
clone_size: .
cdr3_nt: TGTGCCAGCAGCCAAGCCGTGGGGAATAATGAAAAACTGTTTTTT
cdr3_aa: CASSQAVGNNEKLFF

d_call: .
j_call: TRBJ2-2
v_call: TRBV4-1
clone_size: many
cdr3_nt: TGCGCCAGCAGCCAACCGGGACTTAACACCGGGGAGCTGTTTTTT
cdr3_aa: CASSQPGLNTGELFF

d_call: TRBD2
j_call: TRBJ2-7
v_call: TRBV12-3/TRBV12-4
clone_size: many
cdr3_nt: TGTGCCAGCAGTCGAACGGGAGGCGGGGCGTACGAGCAGTACTTC
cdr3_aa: CASSRTGGGAYEQYF

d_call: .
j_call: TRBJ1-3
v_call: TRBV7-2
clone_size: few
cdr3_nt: TGTGCCAGCCGCTCAGGGCCAGCAGGAAACACCATATATTTT
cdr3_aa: CASRSGPAGNTIYF

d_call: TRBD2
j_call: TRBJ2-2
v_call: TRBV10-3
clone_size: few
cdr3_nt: TGTGCCATCAGTGAAGCCGGACTAGCGAACACCGGGGAGCTGTTTTTT
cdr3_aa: CAISEAGLANTGELFF

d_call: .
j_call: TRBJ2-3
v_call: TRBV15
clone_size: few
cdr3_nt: TGTGCCACCAGCATCCTGAGCACAGATACGCAGTATTTT
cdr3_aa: CATSILSTDTQYF

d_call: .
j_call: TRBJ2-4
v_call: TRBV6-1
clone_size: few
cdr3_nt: TGTGCCAGCAGAGCCGGGACGGATAAAAACATTCAGTACTTC
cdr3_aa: CASRAGTDKNIQYF

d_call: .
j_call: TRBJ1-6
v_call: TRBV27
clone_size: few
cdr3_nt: TGTGCCAGCAGTTCGGGCCCACCCCTCCACTTT
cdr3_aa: CASSSGPPLHF

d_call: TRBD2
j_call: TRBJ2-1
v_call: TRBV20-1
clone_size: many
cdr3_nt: TGCAGTGCTCCCTTTAGCGGGAGGGAGATTAATGAGCAGTTCTTC
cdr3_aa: CSAPFSGREINEQFF

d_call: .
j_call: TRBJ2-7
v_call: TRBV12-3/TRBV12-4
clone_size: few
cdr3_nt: TGTGCCAGCAGTTTAGGAGACCCCTACGAGCAGTACTTC
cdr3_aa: CASSLGDPYEQYF

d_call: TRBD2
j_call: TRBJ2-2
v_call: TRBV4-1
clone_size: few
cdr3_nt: TGCGCCAGCAGCCAAGGACTAGCGAAGGCCGGGGAGCTGTTTTTT
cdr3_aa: CASSQGLAKAGELFF

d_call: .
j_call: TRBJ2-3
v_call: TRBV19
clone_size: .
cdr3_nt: TGTGCCAGTAGTATAAGTCTTTCTAGCACAGATACGCAGTATTTT
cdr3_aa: CASSISLSSTDTQYF

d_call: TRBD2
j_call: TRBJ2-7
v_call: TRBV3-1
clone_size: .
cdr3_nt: TGTGCCAGCACCCAGTCACTAGCGGGAGCGCCCGGGGTAGGCGAGCAGTACTTC
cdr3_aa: CASTQSLAGAPGVGEQYF

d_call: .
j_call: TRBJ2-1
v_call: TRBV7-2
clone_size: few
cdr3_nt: TGTGCCAGCAGCCTTATTGACGCCGACTCCTACAATGAGCAGTTCTTC
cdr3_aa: CASSLIDADSYNEQFF

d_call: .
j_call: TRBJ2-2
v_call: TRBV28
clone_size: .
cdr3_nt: TGTGCCAGCAGTTTTTCCCCCTACGGGAGATCCCCCGGGGAGCTGTTTTTT
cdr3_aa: CASSFSPYGRSPGELFF

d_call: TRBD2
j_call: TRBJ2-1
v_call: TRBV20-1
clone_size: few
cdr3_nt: TGCAGTGCTCTCGCCGGGACTAGGAATGAGCAGTTCTTC
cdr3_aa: CSALAGTRNEQFF

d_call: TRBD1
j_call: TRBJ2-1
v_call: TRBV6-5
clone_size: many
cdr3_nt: TGTGCCAGCAGTACTACAGGGGCCCCCTACAATGAGCAGTTCTTC
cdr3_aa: CASSTTGAPYNEQFF

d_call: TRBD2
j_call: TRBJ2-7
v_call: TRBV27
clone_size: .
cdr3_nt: TGTGCCAGCAGTTTATCTAGCGGGGCGATCTACGAGCAGTACTTC
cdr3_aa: CASSLSSGAIYEQYF

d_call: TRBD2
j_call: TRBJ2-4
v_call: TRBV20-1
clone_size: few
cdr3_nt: TGCAGTGCCCCCGGGACTAGCGCCTTACTAGCCAAAAACATTCAGTACTTC
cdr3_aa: CSAPGTSALLAKNIQYF

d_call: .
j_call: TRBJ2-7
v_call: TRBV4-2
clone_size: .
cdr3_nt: TGTGCCAGCAGCCAAGATCGAGGGGGAGGGGACCTCTCCTACGAGCAGTACTTC
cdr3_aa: CASSQDRGGGDLSYEQYF

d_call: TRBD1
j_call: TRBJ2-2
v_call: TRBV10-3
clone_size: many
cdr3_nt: TGTGCCATCAGTGGGACAGGGGATGGTACCGGGGAGCTGTTTTTT
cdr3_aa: CAISGTGDGTGELFF

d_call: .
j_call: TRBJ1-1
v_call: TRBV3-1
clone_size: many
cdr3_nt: TGTGCCAGCAGCAGGGGTATCACTGAAGCTTTCTTT
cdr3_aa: CASSRGITEAFF

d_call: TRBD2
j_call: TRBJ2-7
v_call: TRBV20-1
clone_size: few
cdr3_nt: TGCAGTGCAGGAGAGGGGACTAGCGGGAGGGCACGGGAGCAGTACTTC
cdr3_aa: CSAGEGTSGRAREQYF

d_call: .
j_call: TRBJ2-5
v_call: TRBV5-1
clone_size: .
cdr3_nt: TGCGCCAGCAGCTTATATAGCGGTAACCAAGAGACCCAGTACTTC
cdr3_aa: CASSLYSGNQETQYF

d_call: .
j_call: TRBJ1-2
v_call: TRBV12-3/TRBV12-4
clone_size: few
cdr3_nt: TGTGCCAGCAGTCCTCGGGATGGCTACACCTTC
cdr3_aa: CASSPRDGYTF

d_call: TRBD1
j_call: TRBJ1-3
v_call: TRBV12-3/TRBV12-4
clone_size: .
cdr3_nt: TGTGCCAGCAGTTTACTTTCTGGGGGACAGAGGGGAAACACCATATATTTT
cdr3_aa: CASSLLSGGQRGNTIYF

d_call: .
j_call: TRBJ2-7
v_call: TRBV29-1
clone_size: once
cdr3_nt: TGCAGCGTCGCGACGGGCCGCGAGCAGTACTTC
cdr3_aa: CSVATGREQYF

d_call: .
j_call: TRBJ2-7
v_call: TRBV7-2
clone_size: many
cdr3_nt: TGTGCCAGCAGCCAACCGGGTTCCTACGAGCAGTACTTC
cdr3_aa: CASSQPGSYEQYF

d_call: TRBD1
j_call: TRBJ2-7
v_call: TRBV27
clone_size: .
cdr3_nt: TGTGCCAGCAGGTCTGCCGGCGGGACAGGGTTCCACGAGCAGTACTTC
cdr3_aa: CASRSAGGTGFHEQYF

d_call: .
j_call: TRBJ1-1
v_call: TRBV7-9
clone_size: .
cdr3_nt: TGTGCCAGCAGCTTAGCCCGGGTCATGAACACTGAAGCTTTCTTT
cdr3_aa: CASSLARVMNTEAFF

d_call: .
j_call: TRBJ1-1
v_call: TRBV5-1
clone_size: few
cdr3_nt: TGCGCCAGCAGCTTGAGGCAGTTGAACACTGAAGCTTTCTTT
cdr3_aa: CASSLRQLNTEAFF

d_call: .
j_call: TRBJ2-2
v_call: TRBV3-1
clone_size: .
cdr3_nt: TGTGCCAGCAGCCCCGGACTTCCTGGGACCGGGGAGCTGTTTTTT
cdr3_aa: CASSPGLPGTGELFF

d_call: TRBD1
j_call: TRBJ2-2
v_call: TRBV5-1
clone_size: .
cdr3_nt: TGCGCCAGCAGCCCGGGGGACAGGTCCGCCGGGGAGCTGTTTTTT
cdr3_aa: CASSPGDRSAGELFF

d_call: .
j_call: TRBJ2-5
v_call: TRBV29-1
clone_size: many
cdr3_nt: TGCAGCGTTCTAACCCCCCAAGAGACCCAGTACTTC
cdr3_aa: CSVLTPQETQYF

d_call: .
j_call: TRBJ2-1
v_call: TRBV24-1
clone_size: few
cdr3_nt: TGTGCCACCAGTGGGTCCAGGGGATCCTACAATGAGCAGTTCTTC
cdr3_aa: CATSGSRGSYNEQFF